This TCR beta chain was captured in a study of chronic HIV infection and antiretroviral therapy (dated by TCRdb to the mid-2010s). This clonotype showed up many times. Its cognate antigen has yet to be identified. The input lacks base qualities; no much larger clone sits a single base away. CDR1 SGHAT and CDR2 FQNNGV were looked up in the germline V gene. Counted from cysteine to phenylalanine, this CDR3 has 18 amino acids. This entry keeps only the CDR3 DNA: 54 bases, framed from base 1. Relative to germline, V is missing 3 bases and J is missing 0 bases, with 10 bases of the junction outside any gene match. The library was produced with 5' RACE. Sequencing took place on an Illumina MiSeq. Clones were called with MiXCR by TCRdb after fastp trimmed the public reads at Q25, and only in-frame beta chains were retained. Each entry is one CDR3 protein sequence, shown with its most common DNA and genes. In all, the sample holds approximately 40,000 distinct CDR3 sequences, and approximately 7.4% of those were seen once. The ten largest account for around 2.9% of the sample.

The receptor chain draws on TRBV11-2 and TRBJ2-1; 8 of the junction bases match TRBD2. This TCR was sampled from an adult who had HIV and had not received antiretroviral therapy, or was an uninfected healthy control (not recorded which). The sample comprised peripheral blood. Read as DNA, the sequence is TGTGCCAGCAGCTTTCGAAGTAGCGGGACAAACTCCTACAATGAGCAGTTCTTC. The encoded protein is CASSFRSSGTNSYNEQFF.